The 30 T cell receptor beta chains below all came from one sample that was sequenced in a study of control samples from healthy donors and cancer patients. Libraries were prepared by immunoSEQ multiplex PCR; TCRdb keeps only in-frame clonotypes and omits some of them. Of 110,000 or so clones in the sample, roughly 85% were seen once. Source material: blood. These receptors were obtained from a woman between 45 and 65 years old in good health.

V is TRBV19 and J is TRBJ1-5; 10 bases fit TRBD1. The germline gives CDR1 LNHDA, CDR2 SQIVND (reference sequence). The CDR3 is made up of 17 amino acids. V shed 1 base, J shed 1 base, and the junction held 4 bases outside the gene matches. CDR3 loop: CASSIGTGGGSNQPQHF. The CDR3 bases are TGTGCCAGTAGTATAGGGACAGGGGGAGGCAGCAATCAGCCCCAGCATTTT.

The chain uses TRBV21-1 and TRBJ1-6; TRBD1 is taken as the D call from the table, unchecked against the DNA. TRBV21-1 is a recognized pseudogene. The CDR3 runs to 14 residues. The CDR3 DNA reads as TGTGCCAGCACCTTGACCCGAAAGGGGCCACCCCTCCACTTT. Protein sequence: CASTLTRKGPPLHF.

This chain connects TRBV5-6 to TRBJ2-1, with 7 bases aligning to TRBD1. Germline V gene data show CDR1 as SGHDT and CDR2 as YYEEEE. Unmatched junction bases numbered 1, after V lost 2 bases and J lost 2 bases. CDR3 length: 14 residues. As DNA, the CDR3 is TGTGCCAGCAGCTTCGGGACAGCCTACAATGAGCAGTTCTTC. Translating gives CASSFGTAYNEQFF.

V gene TRBV9 combines with J gene TRBJ2-1, with 8 bases aligning to TRBD2. The CDR3 runs 17 residues. Germline V lookup: CDR1 SGDLS, CDR2 YYNGEE. Trimming removed 0 bases from V and 5 bases from J; junction bases left unmatched: 10. CDR3 region: CASSVGFSRGVDNEQFF. DNA of the CDR3: TGTGCCAGCAGCGTAGGATTTTCGCGGGGGGTCGACAATGAGCAGTTCTTC.

CDR3 nucleotide sequence: TGCGCCAGCAGCTTGGTAGCTGAGGCGCGCTTGAGTGGCTACACCTTC. Amino acids: CASSLVAEARLSGYTF. The rearrangement joins TRBV5-1 to TRBJ1-2, with D unclear. Germline CDR1 and CDR2: SGHRS and YFSETQ. V lost 0 bases, J lost 7 bases, and 19 bases lay in between. There are 16 residues in the CDR3.

The V call is TRBV29-1, the J call TRBJ1-2; 8 bases fit TRBD1. This CDR3 region has 12 residues. V lost 5 bases, J lost 4 bases, and 3 bases stayed unmatched. Germline lookup yields CDR1 SQVTM and CDR2 ANQGSEA. The DNA of the CDR3 is TGCAGCGTTCTACAGGGGGTCTATGGCTACACCTTC. Protein: CSVLQGVYGYTF.

To note about this clone: This specimen includes other DNA sequences encoding the same CDR3. The chain employs TRBV5-5 and TRBJ2-1; D might be TRBD1 (6 bases). From germline, CDR1 is SGHKS and CDR2 YYEKEE (reference sequence). V was shortened by 0 bases and J by 10 bases, with 11 bases between the two germline ends. This CDR3 is 13 amino acids long. The CDR3 nucleotides read TGTGCCAGCAGCTTGGACAGGGTCGTAGAGCAGTTCTTC. Amino acids: CASSLDRVVEQFF.

The chain combines TRBV4-3 with TRBJ2-7, with TRBD1 identical over 8 bases. Trimming at V came to 3 bases and at J to 4 bases, leaving 8 bases not matched to a gene. The CDR3 extends over 15 amino acids. Per the germline V gene, CDR1 is LGHNA and CDR2 is YSLEER. The CDR3 sequence: CASSHDGQGKYEQYF. The CDR3 DNA sequence: TGCGCCAGCAGCCATGACGGACAGGGTAAATACGAGCAGTACTTC.

V gene TRBV6-1 combines with J gene TRBJ1-1; D is perhaps TRBD1 (5 bases). The CDR3 is 13 residues long. The V gene's germline CDR1 is MNHNS and CDR2 SASEGT. Deletions cut 1 base from V and 5 bases from J, with 8 bases between. The CDR3 sequence is CASSEGRATEAFF. CDR3 coding DNA: TGTGCCAGCAGTGAAGGCAGGGCAACTGAAGCTTTCTTT.

The chain links TRBV19 to TRBJ1-2; the D gene is possibly TRBD1 (6 bases). Trimming removed 10 bases at V and 4 bases at J, with 16 bases between. Germline CDR1 reads LNHDA; CDR2 reads SQIVND (reference sequence). The CDR3 has 13 amino acids. Here the CDR3 reads CATAHGGAYGYTF. The DNA for the CDR3 is TGTGCCACCGCCCACGGGGGGGCCTATGGCTACACCTTC.

V and J are TRBV5-4 and TRBJ1-4; 10 bases align to TRBD1. CDR1 is SGHNT, CDR2 YYREEE, per germline (reference sequence). Trimming at V came to 3 bases and at J to 6 bases, leaving 5 bases not matched to a gene. The CDR3 runs 15 residues. CDR3 sequence (DNA): TGTGCCAGCAGCTCTAAGACAGGGGGCTATGAAAAACTGTTTTTT. Protein: CASSSKTGGYEKLFF.

This chain uses TRBV7-3 with TRBJ1-1; D not resolved. V was cut by 0 bases and J by 1 base, with 3 bases left in between. Looked up from germline, CDR1 is SGHTA and CDR2 is FQGTGA. CDR3 length equals 13 residues. The CDR3 region is CASSLTRNTEAFF. The CDR3 DNA reads TGTGCCAGCAGCTTAACCCGGAACACTGAAGCTTTCTTT. Full variable domain (rest looked up from reference TRBV7-3 and TRBJ1-1): GAGVSQTPSNKVTEKGKYVELRCDPISGHTALYWYRQSLGQGPEFLIYFQGTGAADDSGLPNDRFFAVRPEGSVSTLKIQRTERGDSAVYLCASSLTRNTEAFFGQGTRLTVV.

This clone was counted a few times. The chain is built from TRBV4-2 and TRBJ1-1, with a weak D call TRBD1 (5 bases). The V and J ends lost 5 bases and 5 bases respectively, with 18 bases between them. The CDR3 covers 15 residues. The germline gives CDR1 LGHNA, CDR2 YNFKEQ. CDR3 coding DNA: TGTGCCAGCAGCAGAAACCAGGGTATTAGTACTGAAGCTTTCTTT. Amino acid sequence: CASSRNQGISTEAFF.

Points on this clone: Other DNA sequences in the same sample also yield this CDR3. This sequence joins TRBV6-4 and TRBJ2-1, with 9 bases matching TRBD2. The CDR3 covers 15 residues. Germline trimming cut 2 bases from V and 2 bases from J; bases unmatched to any gene: 1. Germline V gene data show CDR1 as MRHNA and CDR2 as SNTAGT. The CDR3 coding sequence is TGTGCCAGCAGTGACAGCGGGGGGACCTACAATGAGCAGTTCTTC. It specifies CASSDSGGTYNEQFF.

This sequence joins TRBV19 and TRBJ1-1, with unresolved D. The V end was cut by 6 bases, the J end by 1 base, with 3 bases between. Germline CDR1 reads LNHDA; CDR2 reads SQIVND (reference sequence). There are 11 residues in the CDR3. CDR3 residues: CASRGNTEAFF. CDR3 nucleotides: TGTGCCAGTAGGGGGAACACTGAAGCTTTCTTT. Combining the CDR3 with reference TRBV19 and TRBJ1-1 gives the whole variable domain DGGITQSPKYLFRKEGQNVTLSCEQNLNHDAMYWYRQDPGQGLRLIYYSQIVNDFQKGDIAEGYSVSREKKESFPLTVTSAQKNPTAFYLCASRGNTEAFFGQGTRLTVV.

V and J are TRBV21-1 and TRBJ2-5; TRBD2, the table's D call, lacks a check against the DNA. TRBV21-1 is a pseudogene locus. There are 17 residues in the CDR3. The CDR3 sequence is CASSKSPMTGSGGTQYF. CDR3 sequence (DNA): TGTGCCAGCAGCAAAAGCCCTATGACGGGGAGCGGGGGGACCCAGTACTTC.

J is TRBJ2-7 and V is TRBV5-5; 9 bases match TRBD1. CDR1 and CDR2 from the germline V gene are SGHKS and YYEKEE (reference sequence). J was trimmed by 2 bases and V by 3 bases; bases with no gene match: 15. This CDR3 comprises 18 residues. CDR3 coding DNA: TGTGCCAGCAGCTCGAGTTTCCGGGACAGGGTTATTGCCTACGAGCAGTACTTC. Encoded protein: CASSSSFRDRVIAYEQYF. Complete variable domain (other parts from reference TRBV5-5 and TRBJ2-7): DAGVTQSPTHLIKTRGQQVTLRCSPISGHKSVSWYQQVLGQGPQFIFQYYEKEERGRGNFPDRFSARQFPNYSSELNVNALLLGDSALYLCASSSSFRDRVIAYEQYFGPGTRLTVT.

The chain recombines TRBV9 with TRBJ2-1; 8 positions agree with TRBD2. This CDR3 is 15 amino acids long. Trimming took 2 bases from V and 2 from J; bases not matched to a gene: 3. Looked up from germline, CDR1 is SGDLS and CDR2 is YYNGEE. This CDR3 is CASSVLAGPYNEQFF. In DNA, the CDR3 is TGTGCCAGCAGCGTCTTAGCGGGGCCCTACAATGAGCAGTTCTTC.

The genes are TRBV30 and TRBJ2-1; 7 bases are a match to TRBD1. Germline V lookup: CDR1 GTSNPN, CDR2 SVGIG (reference sequence). J was trimmed by 6 bases and V by 3 bases; bases with no gene match: 11. The CDR3 totals 15 residues. CDR3 region: CAWSRDRVLRNEQFF. The CDR3 DNA sequence: TGTGCCTGGAGCCGAGACAGGGTTTTACGCAATGAGCAGTTCTTC.

This clone has just one count. The chain recombines TRBV28 with TRBJ2-3; the D gene is possibly TRBD2 (5 bases). There are 14 residues in the CDR3. Trimming took off 10 bases at V and 2 bases at J, with 16 bases between the two ends. Germline V lookup: CDR1 MDHEN, CDR2 SYDVKM. The CDR3, as DNA: TGTGCCATTGGACTTCATGGGCTCACAGATACGCAGTATTTT. Its translation is CAIGLHGLTDTQYF.

This chain joins TRBV5-1 and TRBJ1-6; 10 positions agree with TRBD1. The CDR3 loop spans 16 amino acids. With V trimmed by 4 bases and J by 5 bases, 6 bases remained unmatched. Germline loops: CDR1 SGHRS, CDR2 YFSETQ. The chain's CDR3 is CASSGPGQGNNSPLHF. CDR3 DNA: TGCGCCAGCAGCGGACCGGGACAGGGGAATAATTCACCCCTCCACTTT.

In its sample, this clone was seen once. The chain has TRBV4-2 and TRBJ2-5, with TRBD2 matching 12 bases. The CDR3 runs to 16 residues. CDR1 and CDR2 from the germline V gene are LGHNA and YNFKEQ. V was pared by 4 bases and J by 5 bases, with 8 bases of the junction left unmatched. The CDR3 DNA reads TGTGCCAGCAGCCGTAGACTAGCGGGGGCCGGGGAGACCCAGTACTTC. Residues: CASSRRLAGAGETQYF.

This chain joins TRBV2 and TRBJ1-2, with D possibly matching TRBD1 (6 bases). The V end was cut by 7 bases, the J end by 0 bases, with 15 bases between. CDR3 size: 15 residues. In germline, CDR1 is SNHLY, CDR2 FYNNEI. The CDR3 DNA sequence: TGTGCCAGCACCCGAGGGGGGTCCGCTAACTATGGCTACACCTTC. Amino acid sequence: CASTRGGSANYGYTF.

The chain couples TRBV27 to TRBJ1-2, with a tentative D call TRBD1 (6 bases). V lost 4 bases to trimming and J lost 7 bases, with 16 bases between them. The germline gives CDR1 MNHEY, CDR2 SMNVEV (reference sequence). This CDR3 contains 14 residues. DNA of the CDR3: TGTGCCAGCAGTTGGTCTTCAGGGGAGAGTGGCTACACCTTC. It translates to CASSWSSGESGYTF.

This chain links TRBV19 with TRBJ2-3; possible D gene TRBD1, 6 bases. The germline CDR1 and CDR2 sequences are LNHDA and SQIVND (reference sequence). V lost 2 bases and J 3 bases, leaving 12 bases between the germline ends. CDR3 length: 15 amino acids. The CDR3 DNA sequence: TGTGCCAGTAGTATAAAGGCACAGGGTACAGATACGCAGTATTTT. The encoded protein is CASSIKAQGTDTQYF. The full variable domain, with the rest looked up from reference TRBV19 and TRBJ2-3, is DGGITQSPKYLFRKEGQNVTLSCEQNLNHDAMYWYRQDPGQGLRLIYYSQIVNDFQKGDIAEGYSVSREKKESFPLTVTSAQKNPTAFYLCASSIKAQGTDTQYFGPGTRLTVL.

Regarding this clone: Its ends do not fully match the called genes, so a read error is possible. The rearrangement links TRBV19 to TRBJ2-5; 9 bases match TRBD1. CDR1 is LNHDA and CDR2 is SQIVND in the germline V gene (reference sequence). This CDR3 is 15 amino acids long. CDR3 residues: CASSLGTGNQETRYF. CDR3 sequence (DNA): TGTGCCAGTAGTCTAGGGACAGGGAACCAAGAGACCCGGTACTTC.

The rearrangement joins TRBV2 to TRBJ2-2; 8 nucleotides line up with TRBD2. The CDR3 extends over 14 amino acids. V lost 4 bases and J lost 10; bases outside the gene matches: 8. In germline, CDR1 is SNHLY, CDR2 FYNNEI. The CDR3 region is CASSVEREPPELFF. The DNA of the CDR3 is TGTGCCAGCAGTGTCGAGCGGGAGCCACCGGAGCTGTTTTTT.

The CDR3: CASSSRQGMNTEAFF. The CDR3 nucleotides are TGTGCCAGCAGCTCCCGACAGGGGATGAACACTGAAGCTTTCTTT. The chain combines TRBV11-3 with TRBJ1-1; 8 bases map to TRBD1. V dropped 4 bases and J dropped 0; count of bases not matched to a gene: 4. Germline lookup yields CDR1 SGHNT and CDR2 YENEEA. This CDR3 has 15 residues.

The rearrangement uses TRBV28 and TRBJ2-1; TRBD2 agrees at 8 bases. V shed 2 bases, J shed 7 bases, and the junction held 16 bases outside the gene matches. The CDR3 consists of 18 residues. Germline loops: CDR1 MDHEN, CDR2 SYDVKM. CDR3 nucleotide sequence: TGTGCCAGCAGTTTAGCCCCGGGCGGGGGGCCCACCGGTAATGAGCAGTTCTTC. Amino acid sequence: CASSLAPGGGPTGNEQFF.

The rearrangement joins TRBV6-5 to TRBJ1-2; weak D call: TRBD1 (6 bases). V was shortened by 6 bases and J by 5 bases, with 13 bases between the two germline ends. Per germline, CDR1 MNHEY and CDR2 SVGAGI. The CDR3 is made up of 13 amino acids. This chain's CDR3 is CASRTGNSYGYTF. CDR3 in DNA: TGTGCCAGCAGAACAGGGAATTCTTATGGCTACACCTTC.